The 20 T cell receptor beta chains below come from one sample, sequenced in a study of regulatory T cells in long-lasting Graves disease. Time point defined: persistent/refractory GD, antithyroid drugs over 5 years with positive TRAb. There was RNA extracted from PBMCs, and the TCR library was made from it. Relying on iRepertoire HTBI primers and Arm-PCR of CDR3 regions, the team built TCR beta libraries. TCRdb reprocessed the multiplex PCR reads via MiXCR and lists one record per CDR3 protein. The sample gives 400,000 to 600,000 distinct CDR3 sequences, about 22% of which show up once; roughly 6.9% is in the top ten. Sample: peripheral blood mononuclear cells (PBMCs), taken when the disease was refractory, from a patient treated with antithyroid drugs. All receptors derive from a female donor with Graves disease.

This clonotype was counted a few times. This chain connects TRBV12-3 or TRBV12-4 to TRBJ2-7; TRBD2 matches at 9 bases. The CDR3 runs to 16 residues. V trimming: 2 bases; J trimming: 3 bases; junction bases outside the gene matches: 8. Here the CDR3 reads CASSLSKTSGIYEQYF. The CDR3 nucleotides are TGTGCCAGCAGTTTATCCAAGACTAGCGGAATCTACGAGCAGTACTTC.

There are many counts of this clonotype. The CDR3 bases are TGCAGCGCTCGATGGGACAGAGGGAACACTGAAGCTTTCTTT. Amino acids: CSARWDRGNTEAFF. The chain recombines TRBV20-1 with TRBJ1-1; TRBD1 matches 7 bases. Germline assignment: CDR1 DFQATT and CDR2 SNEGSKA (reference sequence). CDR3 length: 14 amino acids.

The sample holds a few counts of this clonotype. The V gene is TRBV6-1, the J gene TRBJ1-1; D uncertain. The CDR3 has 14 residues. Germline lookup yields CDR1 MNHNS and CDR2 SASEGT. The ends were cut back, 6 bases at V and 3 bases at J, with 14 bases in the middle. This chain's CDR3 is CASRGMVGDTEAFF. The CDR3 DNA follows: TGTGCCAGCAGGGGGATGGTGGGTGACACTGAAGCTTTCTTT.

In its sample, this clonotype was seen a few times. V gene TRBV25-1 combines with J gene TRBJ2-2; no clear D gene. The CDR3 runs 14 residues. Germline CDR1 is MGHDK and CDR2 is SYGVNS. V was pared by 1 base and J by 3 bases, with 6 bases between. CDR3 bases: TGTGCCAGCAGTGAATCCACCTACACCGGGGAGCTGTTTTTT. Its protein is CASSESTYTGELFF.

The chain joins TRBV7-2 to TRBJ2-3, with D perhaps TRBD2 (5 bases). Per the germline V gene, CDR1 is SGHTA and CDR2 is FQGNSA. The germline V and J ends were trimmed by 1 base and 3 bases, with 8 bases remaining between them. The CDR3 is made up of 14 amino acids. This chain's CDR3 is CASSLVPGTDTQYF. CDR3 coding DNA: TGTGCCAGCAGCTTAGTTCCGGGAACAGATACGCAGTATTTT.

This clonotype has only one observation. The final CDR3 position lacks the conserved phenylalanine or tryptophan, pointing to a likely read error. The chain combines TRBV19 with TRBJ2-7; 13 nucleotides match TRBD2. The germline gives CDR1 LNHDA, CDR2 SQIVND (reference sequence). The CDR3 has 18 amino acids. V was pared by 4 bases and J by 1 base, with 10 bases of the junction left unmatched. CDR3 bases: TGTGCCAGTAGTACAACTAGCGGGAGGGCCTTCGGTTCCTACGAGCAGTACTCC. Translating gives CASSTTSGRAFGSYEQYS.

V usage is TRBV13 and J usage is TRBJ2-1, with no clear D. CDR1 PRHDT and CDR2 FYEKMQ come from the germline V gene (reference sequence). V was pared by 5 bases and J by 0 bases, with 14 bases between. This CDR3 spans 16 amino acids. The CDR3 DNA is TGTGCCAGCAGCGTCGGCCGGATGAGCTCCTACAATGAGCAGTTCTTC. It specifies CASSVGRMSSYNEQFF.

The V and J genes are TRBV7-3 and TRBJ1-5, with a tentative D call TRBD1 (5 bases). The CDR3 has 15 amino acids. Trimming shortened V by 5 bases and J by 7 bases, and 18 bases separated the two germline ends. CDR1 and CDR2 from the germline V gene are SGHTA and FQGTGA. The CDR3 protein is CASSEWGGVGQPQHF. Here the CDR3 DNA reads TGTGCCAGCAGCGAATGGGGGGGGGTGGGGCAGCCCCAGCATTTT.

This clonotype was detected only once. The chain uses TRBV12-3 or TRBV12-4 and TRBJ2-3; D is uncertain. V was clipped by 5 bases and J by 0 bases, with 6 bases between them. The CDR3 is made up of 13 amino acids. CDR3 loop: CASSPVSTDTQYF. The CDR3 coding sequence is TGTGCCAGCAGTCCGGTTAGCACAGATACGCAGTATTTT.

Note on this clonotype: This may be a read error, as it is one base from a much larger clone. The rearrangement joins TRBV27 to TRBJ1-2; D is possibly TRBD1 (6 bases). V was shortened by 11 bases and J by 4 bases, with 17 bases between the two germline ends. The CDR3 consists of 13 residues. Per the germline V gene, CDR1 is MNHEY and CDR2 is SMNVEV (reference sequence). CDR3 amino acids: CAGGSDRRYGYTF. The DNA of the CDR3 is TGTGCCGGCGGGAGCGACAGGCGCTATGGCTACACCTTC.

There are a few counts of this clonotype. The J gene is TRBJ2-7, the V gene TRBV4-2; D may be TRBD1 or TRBD2 (5 bases each). The CDR3 has 14 amino acids. Germline assignment: CDR1 LGHNA and CDR2 YNFKEQ. Trimming left V 1 base short and J 2 bases short, with 9 bases between. CDR3: CASSQGGPTYEQYF. CDR3 sequence (DNA): TGTGCCAGCAGCCAAGGGGGACCCACCTACGAGCAGTACTTC.

CDR3 coding DNA: TGCGCCAGCAGCCAAGTAGTATCTCGGACAGGGGGCCCCAAAAACATTCAGTACTTC. It encodes CASSQVVSRTGGPKNIQYF. V is TRBV4-3 and J is TRBJ2-4; 11 bases map to TRBD1. Germline lookup yields CDR1 LGHNA and CDR2 YSLEER. The J segment lost 2 bases and the V segment lost 1 base, leaving 10 bases of the junction unmatched. This CDR3 spans 19 amino acids.

This clonotype has a handful of counts. V usage is TRBV10-2 and J usage is TRBJ1-2; no firm D call. This CDR3 is built from 13 residues. Germline lookup yields CDR1 WSHSY and CDR2 SAAADI. Trimming took 6 bases from V and 4 from J, leaving 12 bases between them. The CDR3 DNA reads TGCGCCAGCAGCTCCGACGGACTCTATGGCTACACCTTC. Translated, it gives CASSSDGLYGYTF.

This clonotype has more than one count but fewer than ten. V is TRBV6-5 and J is TRBJ1-2; D is undetermined. Germline V gene sequence: CDR1 MNHEY, CDR2 SVGAGI. CDR3 length equals 15 residues. Deletions cut 0 bases from V and 5 bases from J, with 13 bases between. The CDR3 loop reads CASSYSIVGLYGYTF. CDR3 bases: TGTGCCAGCAGTTACTCGATTGTGGGGTTATATGGCTACACCTTC.

Here the CDR3 reads CASSSPAFRYGYTF. CDR3 nucleotides: TGTGCCAGTAGTTCGCCAGCCTTCCGCTATGGCTACACCTTC. The chain joins TRBV19 to TRBJ1-2; D uncertain. Trimming took 5 bases from V and 4 from J, leaving 14 bases between them. Germline V gives CDR1 LNHDA, CDR2 SQIVND (reference sequence). This CDR3 is built from 14 residues. The full variable domain, completed using reference TRBV19 and TRBJ1-2, is DGGITQSPKYLFRKEGQNVTLSCEQNLNHDAMYWYRQDPGQGLRLIYYSQIVNDFQKGDIAEGYSVSREKKESFPLTVTSAQKNPTAFYLCASSSPAFRYGYTFGSGTRLTVV.

Many counts were recorded for this clonotype. V is TRBV10-3 and J is TRBJ2-7, with 11 positions matching TRBD1. CDR3 length equals 15 residues. Germline CDR1 and CDR2: ENHRY and SYGVKD. V shed 4 bases, J shed 3 bases, and the junction held 5 bases outside the gene matches. The CDR3 bases are TGTGCCATCAGTGGGGATGGGACAGGGGGCTACGAGCAGTACTTC. It codes for CAISGDGTGGYEQYF.

This chain links TRBV9 with TRBJ2-7; 7 nucleotides match TRBD2. Germline lookup yields CDR1 SGDLS and CDR2 YYNGEE. The CDR3 has 13 amino acids. V was clipped by 0 bases and J by 6 bases; unmatched bases: 3. The CDR3 is CASSVAGGGEQYF. The CDR3 bases are TGTGCCAGCAGCGTAGCGGGAGGAGGCGAGCAGTACTTC.

This clonotype came up a few times. CDR3 loop: CSVRVRNIQYF. The DNA of the CDR3 is TGCAGTGTACGCGTGCGGAACATTCAGTACTTC. The chain links TRBV20-1 to TRBJ2-4; no definite D call. The CDR3 runs 11 residues. Trimming took off 7 bases at V and 7 bases at J, with 11 bases between the two ends. Germline loops: CDR1 DFQATT, CDR2 SNEGSKA (reference sequence).

The chain has TRBV20-1 and TRBJ1-5, with D possibly matching TRBD1 (6 bases). V lost 0 bases, J lost 3 bases, and 18 bases lay in between. Germline V gene sequence: CDR1 DFQATT, CDR2 SNEGSKA (reference sequence). CDR3 size: 17 residues. The CDR3 DNA is TGCAGTGCTAGAGATCTAGGGGTCTCAGGGGACAATCAGCCCCAGCATTTT. It specifies CSARDLGVSGDNQPQHF.

This clonotype was seen ten or more times. The rearrangement joins TRBV2 to TRBJ1-4; D uncertain. With 8 bases removed from V and 0 bases from J, the gap between germline ends came to 10 bases. Germline loops: CDR1 SNHLY, CDR2 FYNNEI. This CDR3 comprises 14 residues. The CDR3 DNA follows: TGTGCCAGCGTCTGGAGCCCAACTAATGAAAAACTGTTTTTT. Translation: CASVWSPTNEKLFF.